This is a list of T cell receptor beta chains from one sample in a study of blood T cells in healthy people across ages. TCRdb re-called the 5' RACE reads with MiXCR, one entry per CDR3 protein. The sample yields around 1.1 million distinct CDR3 sequences, around two fifths seen once. What was sequenced was blood. These receptors were obtained from a man aged 18 to 35 in good health. CDR3s include the opening cysteine and the closing phenylalanine or tryptophan. The D gene is left open where the match is weak. The size of a clone is reported for some rows only, either as once, few or many, or as a class for expanded clones.

size: few; J: TRBJ2-1; V: TRBV9; D: TRBD1; DNA: TGTGCCAGCAGCGCGTTAGACAGGGGATGGGATGAGCAGTTCTTC; CDR3: CASSALDRGWDEQFF
size: few; J: TRBJ2-7; V: TRBV7-8; D: .; DNA: TGTGCCAGCAGCTTAGTACGGGTCAGCCCCTACGAGCAGTACTTC; CDR3: CASSLVRVSPYEQYF
size: .; J: TRBJ2-7; V: TRBV5-1; D: .; DNA: TGCGCCAGCAGCTTGGATCCAGGGCGGTACGAGCAGTACTTC; CDR3: CASSLDPGRYEQYF
size: .; J: TRBJ2-1; V: TRBV2; D: .; DNA: TGTGCCGGCAGTGAAAGAGCGGACAATGAGCAGTTCTTC; CDR3: CAGSERADNEQFF
size: .; J: TRBJ1-4; V: TRBV25-1; D: .; DNA: TGTGCCAGCAGTGACCCGGTCCGGTCGAATGAAAAACTGTTTTTT; CDR3: CASSDPVRSNEKLFF
size: few; J: TRBJ1-5; V: TRBV5-5; D: .; DNA: TGTGCCAGCAGACTGGACAGTTATAGCAATCAGCCCCAGCATTTT; CDR3: CASRLDSYSNQPQHF
size: few; J: TRBJ1-1; V: TRBV6-2/TRBV6-3; D: .; DNA: TGTGCCAGCAGTGACGGTGGGCCGACTGAAGCTTTCTTT; CDR3: CASSDGGPTEAFF
size: .; J: TRBJ1-1; V: TRBV6-5; D: .; DNA: TGTGCCAGCAGTTATCAGTCAGGTCGGGCTTTCTTT; CDR3: CASSYQSGRAFF
size: .; J: TRBJ1-4; V: TRBV2; D: .; DNA: TGTGCCAGCAGTGTGTGGCGGCGAAATGAAAAACTGTTTTTT; CDR3: CASSVWRRNEKLFF
size: .; J: TRBJ2-1; V: TRBV10-3; D: TRBD2; DNA: TGTGCCACCGGACTAGCCTCATACAATGAGCAGTTCTTC; CDR3: CATGLASYNEQFF
size: many; J: TRBJ2-3; V: TRBV5-1; D: .; DNA: TGCGCCAGCAGCTTGGCCGTTCCAGACACAGATACGCAGTATTTT; CDR3: CASSLAVPDTDTQYF
size: .; J: TRBJ2-2; V: TRBV5-8; D: .; DNA: TGTGCCAGCAGCCAGAGTAGAAACACCGGGGAGCTGTTTTTT; CDR3: CASSQSRNTGELFF
size: .; J: TRBJ1-6; V: TRBV3-1; D: .; DNA: TGTGCCAGCAGCCCCTCTTTTGATAATTCACCCCTCCACTTT; CDR3: CASSPSFDNSPLHF
size: .; J: TRBJ1-5; V: TRBV5-1; D: .; DNA: TGCGCCAGCATCTTGGGAGGGGCAGAAGATCAGCCCCAGCATTTT; CDR3: CASILGGAEDQPQHF
size: few; J: TRBJ1-4; V: TRBV7-2; D: .; DNA: TGTGCCAGCAGCTTAAACGGGGACGAGAGAGAAAAACTGTTTTTT; CDR3: CASSLNGDEREKLFF
size: .; J: TRBJ2-3; V: TRBV25-1; D: .; DNA: TGTGCCAGCAGTGATCCCGGTCGGAAACTCACAGATACGCAGTATTTT; CDR3: CASSDPGRKLTDTQYF
size: .; J: TRBJ1-5; V: TRBV6-1; D: .; DNA: TGTGCCAGCAGAGGGTCGGGCACCCAGCCATATAGCAATCAGCCCCAGCATTTT; CDR3: CASRGSGTQPYSNQPQHF
size: .; J: TRBJ1-6; V: TRBV12-3/TRBV12-4; D: .; DNA: TGTGCCAGCAGTTCCCAGCAACCCCGCAGTTCACCCCTCCACTTT; CDR3: CASSSQQPRSSPLHF
size: .; J: TRBJ2-7; V: TRBV6-5; D: TRBD1; DNA: TGTGCCAGCAGTTACGGGGACAGGGGCTACGAGCAGAACTTC; CDR3: CASSYGDRGYEQNF
size: few; J: TRBJ2-3; V: TRBV7-2; D: TRBD2; DNA: TGTGCCAGCAGCTTAGTTGCTAGCGGGGTCGGCGGCACAGATACGCAGTATTTT; CDR3: CASSLVASGVGGTDTQYF
size: few; J: TRBJ2-2; V: TRBV20-1; D: .; DNA: TGCAGTGCTAGGGGGAACACCGGGGAGCTGTTTTTT; CDR3: CSARGNTGELFF
size: .; J: TRBJ1-2; V: TRBV7-8; D: .; DNA: TGTGCCAGCAGCTTATCAGACGGCAGGGGCTATGGCTACACCTTC; CDR3: CASSLSDGRGYGYTF
size: .; J: TRBJ2-7; V: TRBV7-9; D: .; DNA: TGTGCCAGCAGCTTACGTGACAGGCGCAATGAGCAGTACTTC; CDR3: CASSLRDRRNEQYF
size: .; J: TRBJ1-5; V: TRBV10-3; D: .; DNA: TGTGCCATCAGTGAAAGGGGTAATGGCAATCAGCCCCAGCATTTT; CDR3: CAISERGNGNQPQHF
size: few; J: TRBJ1-1; V: TRBV29-1; D: .; DNA: TGCAGCGTTGAGCCCGGGTTCGCTGAAGCTTTCTTT; CDR3: CSVEPGFAEAFF
size: .; J: TRBJ2-5; V: TRBV7-7; D: TRBD2; DNA: TGTGCTAGCAGCTTGGCTAGCGGGGACAATGAGCAGTACTTC; CDR3: CASSLASGDNEQYF
size: .; J: TRBJ1-1; V: TRBV4-1; D: .; DNA: TGCGCCAGCAGCCAAGAGGGCCAGGGATCGACTGAAGCTTTCTTT; CDR3: CASSQEGQGSTEAFF
size: few; J: TRBJ2-1; V: TRBV7-2; D: TRBD1; DNA: TGTGCCAGCAGCTTTCCGGGACAGGGGTCCAATGAGCAGTTCTTC; CDR3: CASSFPGQGSNEQFF
size: .; J: TRBJ2-2; V: TRBV12-3/TRBV12-4; D: .; DNA: TGTGCCAGCAGTTTTGGGCAGGGTGACACCGGGGAGCTGTTTTTT; CDR3: CASSFGQGDTGELFF
size: few; J: TRBJ1-1; V: TRBV27; D: .; DNA: TGTGCCAGCATCCCGGACATCTGGGGCACTGAAGCTTTCTTT; CDR3: CASIPDIWGTEAFF
size: .; J: TRBJ2-7; V: TRBV12-3/TRBV12-4; D: TRBD1; DNA: TGTGCCAGCAGACGAACAGGGGGCGAAACCTACGAGCAGTACTTC; CDR3: CASRRTGGETYEQYF
size: .; J: TRBJ2-1; V: TRBV6-2/TRBV6-3; D: TRBD1; DNA: TGTGCCAGCAGTCACGGACAGGGGGAGTTCTTC; CDR3: CASSHGQGEFF
size: .; J: TRBJ1-2; V: TRBV7-9; D: TRBD1; DNA: TGTGCCAGCAGTTTTCAGGACAGGGCGAAAGGCTATGGCTACACCTTC; CDR3: CASSFQDRAKGYGYTF
size: .; J: TRBJ2-7; V: TRBV6-2/TRBV6-3; D: TRBD2; DNA: TGTGCCAGCAGTTTGAGATCGACGGGACTACACTACGAGCAGTACTTC; CDR3: CASSLRSTGLHYEQYF
size: few; J: TRBJ2-7; V: TRBV7-8; D: .; DNA: TGTGCCAGCAGCTCCGAAACCTACGAGCAGTACTTC; CDR3: CASSSETYEQYF
size: few; J: TRBJ1-5; V: TRBV5-1; D: .; DNA: TGCGCCAGCAGCCCGACGGGGGGGAGCAATCAGCCCCAGCATTTT; CDR3: CASSPTGGSNQPQHF
size: few; J: TRBJ2-5; V: TRBV27; D: .; DNA: TGTGCCAGCAGTCTCGACAGGGGAGGGGCCCAGTACTTC; CDR3: CASSLDRGGAQYF
size: once; J: TRBJ2-6; V: TRBV6-6; D: TRBD1; DNA: TGTGCCAGCGGGGTTGGGACAGGCCCCTCTGGGGCCAACGTCCTGACTTTC; CDR3: CASGVGTGPSGANVLTF
size: few; J: TRBJ2-5; V: TRBV12-3/TRBV12-4; D: TRBD1; DNA: TGTGCCAGCAGTTTACAGGGGGCCCTAGGGGAGACCCAGTACTTC; CDR3: CASSLQGALGETQYF
size: few; J: TRBJ1-4; V: TRBV7-6; D: .; DNA: TGTGCCAGCAGCTCGGAGGGGGGAACTAATGAAAAACTGTTTTTT; CDR3: CASSSEGGTNEKLFF
size: once; J: TRBJ2-1; V: TRBV18; D: .; DNA: TGTGCCAGCTCACCACCGGGACTTCCCAATGAGCAGTTCTTC; CDR3: CASSPPGLPNEQFF
size: few; J: TRBJ1-6; V: TRBV12-3/TRBV12-4; D: .; DNA: TGTGCCAGCAGTTTCGCAGGGACCAATTCACCCCTCCACTTT; CDR3: CASSFAGTNSPLHF
size: few; J: TRBJ2-3; V: TRBV12-5; D: .; DNA: TGTGCTAGTGGTTTGGACAGGGCGGATACGCAGTATTTT; CDR3: CASGLDRADTQYF
size: few; J: TRBJ1-4; V: TRBV5-6; D: .; DNA: TGTGCCAGCAGCTCCCGGGACCCCGGGGGGAATGAAAAACTGTTTTTT; CDR3: CASSSRDPGGNEKLFF
size: .; J: TRBJ2-1; V: TRBV4-3; D: .; DNA: TGCGCCAGCAGCCAAGATCCGCGGGTCTCCTACAATGAGCAGTTCTTC; CDR3: CASSQDPRVSYNEQFF
size: few; J: TRBJ2-3; V: TRBV12-3/TRBV12-4; D: .; DNA: TGTGCCAGCAGTTTAGTATCAGGGTCTAGCACAGATACGCAGTATTTT; CDR3: CASSLVSGSSTDTQYF
size: .; J: TRBJ2-7; V: TRBV9; D: .; DNA: TGTGCCAGCAGCGTAGGGGGGAATCGTCTCAATGAGCAGTACTTC; CDR3: CASSVGGNRLNEQYF
size: .; J: TRBJ1-4; V: TRBV27; D: TRBD1; DNA: TGTGCCAGCAGTCCTATCTCCGGGACAGCAAATGAAAAACTGTTTTTT; CDR3: CASSPISGTANEKLFF
size: .; J: TRBJ2-1; V: TRBV20-1; D: TRBD2; DNA: TGCAGTGCTAGAGGAGGCAGCGGGGCCCACAATGAGCAGTTCTTC; CDR3: CSARGGSGAHNEQFF
size: once; J: TRBJ2-3; V: TRBV12-3/TRBV12-4; D: .; DNA: TGTGCCAGCAGTTTCCAGCAGGGGAGCGCAGATGCGCAGTATTTT; CDR3: CASSFQQGSADAQYF
size: .; J: TRBJ2-7; V: TRBV6-1; D: .; DNA: TGTGCCAGCATTAGGGCAGTAGGTTCCGAGCAGTACTTC; CDR3: CASIRAVGSEQYF